This paragraph reports one TCR beta chain. This sample is drawn from a study of cytotoxic CD8 clonotypes in ibrutinib-treated CLL. Losses at the gene ends were 7 bases for V and 4 bases for J; bases not matched to a gene: 3. Per germline, CDR1 SGHTA and CDR2 FQGTGA. The CDR3 sequence is 13 residues long. Clones were read by immunoSEQ multiplex PCR, and TCRdb kept only the in-frame ones, dropping some. This sample has about 160,000 clones, with 70% to 85% found just once. The receptor was derived from a human donor with chronic lymphocytic leukemia. The specimen was PBMCs, collected after 12 months of ibrutinib treatment. V usage is TRBV7-3 and J usage is TRBJ2-2; 7 bases agree with TRBD1. Here the CDR3 reads CASNNRGTGELFF. The CDR3, as DNA: TGTGCCAGCAACAACAGGGGCACCGGGGAGCTGTTTTTT.